Sequencing of this TCR beta chain was carried out in a study of CD8+CD57+ T cells in acquired aplastic anemia. Regarding the study as a whole: In common between the patients and the controls were around 30 CD8+ CDR3 sequences.

Worth noting for this clonotype: Its antigen is unknown. Mismatch with germline at one junction end may stem from a read error.

According to the study, genomic DNA was the template for TCR beta VDJ and CDR3 profiling. TCRdb re-analysed the reads in MiXCR, keeping a single row per CDR3 protein. The profile shows more than 250,000 distinct CDR3 sequences, roughly three fifths of them singletons. The receptor's source is a human donor with severe aplastic anemia or a healthy control (not recorded which). Sample: sorted CD4+, CD8+, or CD8+CD57+ T cells (not recorded which) from PBMCs.

In DNA, the CDR3 is TGTGCCAGCAGTTTAATGGGGGCGGCAGATACGCAGTACTTT. Encoded protein: CASSLMGAADTQYF. The chain couples TRBV7-2 to TRBJ2-3, with D perhaps matching TRBD1 (6 bases). CDR3 length equals 14 residues. Looked up from germline, CDR1 is SGHTA and CDR2 is FQGNSA. Complete variable domain (other parts from reference TRBV7-2 and TRBJ2-3): GAGVSQSPSNKVTEKGKDVELRCDPISGHTALYWYRQSLGQGLEFLIYFQGNSAPDKSGLPSDRFSAERTGGSVSTLTIQRTQQEDSAVYLCASSLMGAADTQYFGPGTRLTVL.